Listed below are T cell receptor beta chains from one sample, sequenced in a study of blood T cell repertoires in COVID-19. Assay used: immunoSEQ multiplex PCR; TCRdb lists only in-frame clones, some missing. This table has 300,000 to 400,000 clones, around 87% appearing once. The sequenced sample consisted of peripheral blood. These receptors were collected from a woman aged 55-70 years with COVID-19, enrolled during active disease. CDR3s leave out the opening cysteine and the closing phenylalanine or tryptophan.

v_call: TRBV29-1; cdr3_aa: SVDRRGVTNEQF
v_call: TRBV24-1; cdr3_aa: ATSGSGGLSSSYNEQF
v_call: TRBV2; cdr3_aa: ASMRGLAGGISTDTQY
v_call: TRBV6-5; cdr3_aa: ASLQGARTEAF
v_call: TRBV20-1; cdr3_aa: SASLYNEQF
v_call: TRBV19; cdr3_aa: ASWSQTNYGYT
v_call: TRBV12-3/TRBV12-4; cdr3_aa: ASTPGSGETQY
v_call: TRBV5-6; cdr3_aa: ASSSSGGPYEQY
v_call: TRBV5-1; cdr3_aa: ASSTPNGYGYT
v_call: TRBV19; cdr3_aa: ASGSGGDREQY
v_call: TRBV2; cdr3_aa: ASNPDLNTEAF
v_call: TRBV11-2; cdr3_aa: ASSRQLSEYGYT
v_call: TRBV11-2; cdr3_aa: ASSSRDRGRTEAF
v_call: TRBV19; cdr3_aa: ASSHRGTNYGYT
v_call: TRBV19; cdr3_aa: ASSDGQESYEQY
v_call: TRBV7-8; cdr3_aa: ASSPVGVDGYT
v_call: TRBV4-2; cdr3_aa: ASSQGPAGGELF
v_call: TRBV19; cdr3_aa: ASSIGDTLH
v_call: TRBV5-1; cdr3_aa: ASSPGMGEKLF
v_call: TRBV28; cdr3_aa: ASSKFQGAQPQH
v_call: TRBV2; cdr3_aa: ASSGGQGRADTQY
v_call: TRBV15; cdr3_aa: ATSRDYASGGSSGANVLT
v_call: TRBV2; cdr3_aa: ASSVRTGGGEKLF
v_call: TRBV7-2; cdr3_aa: ASSTQTGVGHNEQF
v_call: TRBV19; cdr3_aa: ASSIGGVGGRTDTQY
v_call: TRBV2; cdr3_aa: ASRAGTNEQY
v_call: TRBV19; cdr3_aa: ASSITGRAEAF
v_call: TRBV27; cdr3_aa: ASSLWASSQETQY
v_call: TRBV5-1; cdr3_aa: ASSSTRGGAGTGELF
v_call: TRBV9; cdr3_aa: ATYSVSQETQY
v_call: TRBV27; cdr3_aa: ASSFDRGSWGDTEAF
v_call: TRBV6-5; cdr3_aa: ASRQTSGGHNEQF
v_call: TRBV5-1; cdr3_aa: ASSLYSYEQY
v_call: TRBV4-1; cdr3_aa: ASSRTGAAYNEKLF
v_call: TRBV3-1/TRBV3-2; cdr3_aa: ASSQDPRGHDGYT
v_call: TRBV6-5; cdr3_aa: ASSYSSTVNTEAF
v_call: TRBV11-3; cdr3_aa: ASSSKKHRQLYNSPLH
v_call: TRBV19; cdr3_aa: ASSKGRDSYEQY
v_call: TRBV19; cdr3_aa: ASSNTGVQEKLF
v_call: TRBV7-9; cdr3_aa: ASSLGSGGASGYT
v_call: TRBV7-2; cdr3_aa: ASSSRTGGTEAF
v_call: TRBV19; cdr3_aa: ASSPGQGGWSPLH
v_call: TRBV9; cdr3_aa: ASSERGTGNYNEQF
v_call: TRBV19; cdr3_aa: ASSAYDRDRVGAF
v_call: TRBV6-5; cdr3_aa: ASSYSLPGTEAF
v_call: TRBV18; cdr3_aa: ASSSGQGASGELF
v_call: TRBV6-5; cdr3_aa: ASSYDPTAAYEQY
v_call: TRBV5-8; cdr3_aa: ASNTFRGRAF
v_call: TRBV28; cdr3_aa: ASRQDAYSNTEAF
v_call: TRBV3-1/TRBV3-2; cdr3_aa: ASSFHGTRGDTDTQY
v_call: TRBV6-5; cdr3_aa: ASSYSSGRPGNTIY
v_call: TRBV6-5; cdr3_aa: ASSSYDFSYEQY
v_call: TRBV14; cdr3_aa: ASSRIDRDAEQY
v_call: TRBV10-3; cdr3_aa: AISESTSLTYEQY
v_call: TRBV7-3; cdr3_aa: ASSSPTQSGTQY